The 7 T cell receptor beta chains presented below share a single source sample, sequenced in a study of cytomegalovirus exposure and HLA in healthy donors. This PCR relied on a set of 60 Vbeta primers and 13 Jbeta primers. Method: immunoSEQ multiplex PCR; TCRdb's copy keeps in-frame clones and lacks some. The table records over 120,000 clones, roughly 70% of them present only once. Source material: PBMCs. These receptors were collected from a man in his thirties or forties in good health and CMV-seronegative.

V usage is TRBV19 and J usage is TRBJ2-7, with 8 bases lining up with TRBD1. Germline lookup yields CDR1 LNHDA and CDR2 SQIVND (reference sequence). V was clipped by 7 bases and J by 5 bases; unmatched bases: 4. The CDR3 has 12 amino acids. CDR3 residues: CASTDRGNEQYF. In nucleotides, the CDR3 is TGTGCCAGTACTGACAGGGGCAACGAGCAGTACTTC.

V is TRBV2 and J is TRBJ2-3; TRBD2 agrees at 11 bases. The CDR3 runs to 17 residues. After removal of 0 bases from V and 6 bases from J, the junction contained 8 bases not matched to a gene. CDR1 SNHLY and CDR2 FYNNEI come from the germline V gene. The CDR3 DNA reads TGTGCCAGCAGTGAAGCTAGCGGGAGGGCCTTGACTGATACGCAGTATTTT. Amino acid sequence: CASSEASGRALTDTQYF.

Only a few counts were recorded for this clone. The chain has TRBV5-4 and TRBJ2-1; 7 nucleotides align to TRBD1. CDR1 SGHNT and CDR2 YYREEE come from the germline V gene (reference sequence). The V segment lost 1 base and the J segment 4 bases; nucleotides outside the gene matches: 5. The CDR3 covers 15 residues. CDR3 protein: CASSLNRGFYNEQFF. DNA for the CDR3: TGTGCCAGCAGCTTGAACAGGGGCTTTTACAATGAGCAGTTCTTC.

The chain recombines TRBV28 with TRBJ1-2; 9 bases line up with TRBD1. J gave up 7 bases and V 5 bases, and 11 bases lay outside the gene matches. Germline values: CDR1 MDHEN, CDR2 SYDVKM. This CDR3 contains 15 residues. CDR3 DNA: TGTGCCAGCAGTATACAGGGGGCGATTCAAGGTGGCTACACCTTC. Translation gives CASSIQGAIQGGYTF.

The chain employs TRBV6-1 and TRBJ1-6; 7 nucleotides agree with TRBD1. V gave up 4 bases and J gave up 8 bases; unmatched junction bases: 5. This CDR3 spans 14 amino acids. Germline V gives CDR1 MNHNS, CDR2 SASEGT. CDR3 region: CASSASQGYSPLHF. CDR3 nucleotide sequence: TGTGCCAGCAGTGCCTCACAGGGGTATTCACCCCTCCACTTT.

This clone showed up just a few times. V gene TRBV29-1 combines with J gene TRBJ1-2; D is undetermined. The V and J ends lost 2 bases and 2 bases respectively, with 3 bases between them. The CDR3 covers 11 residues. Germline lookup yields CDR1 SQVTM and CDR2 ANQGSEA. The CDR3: CSVEQNYGYTF. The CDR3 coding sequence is TGCAGCGTTGAACAAAACTATGGCTACACCTTC. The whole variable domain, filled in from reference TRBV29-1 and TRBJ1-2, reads SAVISQKPSRDICQRGTSLTIQCQVDSQVTMMFWYRQQPGQSLTLIATANQGSEATYESGFVIDKFPISRPNLTFSTLTVSNMSPEDSSIYLCSVEQNYGYTFGSGTRLTVV.

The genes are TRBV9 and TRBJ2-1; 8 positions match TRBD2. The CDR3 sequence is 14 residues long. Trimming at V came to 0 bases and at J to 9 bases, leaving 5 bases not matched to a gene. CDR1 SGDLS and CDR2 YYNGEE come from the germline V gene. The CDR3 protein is CASSVGTGGGEQFF. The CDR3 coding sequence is TGTGCCAGCAGCGTAGGTACGGGAGGGGGTGAGCAGTTCTTC.